This TCR beta chain derives from a study of regulatory T cells in long-lasting Graves disease. Library construction for TCR beta used iRepertoire HTBI primers and Arm-PCR of CDR3 regions. Using its own MiXCR run on the multiplex PCR reads, TCRdb lists one record per CDR3 protein. The data contain more than 350,000 distinct CDR3 sequences, under 15% of them singletons. Time point given: newly diagnosed GD, antithyroid drugs for less than 3 months. With RNA extracted from PBMCs as input, the TCR library was made. From each patient, about 8.3 milliliters of peripheral blood was drawn and collected into an EDTA anticoagulant tube. Germline V lookup: CDR1 MGHRA, CDR2 YSYEKL. V gave up 4 bases and J gave up 3 bases, with 16 bases separating them. The CDR3 extends over 15 amino acids. These data also formed part of another study, on T cells in Graves' hyperthyroidism and ophthalmopathy.

This receptor was taken from a woman aged 25 to 39 with Graves disease. Sequenced here: peripheral blood mononuclear cells (PBMCs), sampled at new diagnosis, from a patient treated with antithyroid drugs. The V and J genes are TRBV4-1 and TRBJ2-7; the D gene is possibly TRBD1 (6 bases). The CDR3: CASSPADRNFYEQYF. In DNA, the CDR3 is TGCGCCAGCAGCCCAGCAGACAGGAACTTCTACGAGCAGTACTTC.